A single sample gave rise to the 9 T cell receptor beta chains below, sequenced in a study of T cell responses to AZD1222 COVID-19 vaccine. This table comes from immunoSEQ multiplex PCR, and its TCRdb copy is limited to in-frame clones, with some not included. The sample shows approximately 140,000 clones, 92% of them seen only once. Specimen: peripheral blood, collected 28 days after the second AZD1222 dose. These receptors came from an adult who received the AZD1222 COVID-19 vaccine.

The count of this clone is one. The chain couples TRBV5-8 to TRBJ2-1; possibly TRBD1 or TRBD2 for D (5 bases each). Germline lookup yields CDR1 SGHTS and CDR2 YDEGEE. CDR3 length: 13 residues. V was cut by 0 bases and J by 12 bases, with 13 bases left in between. Here the CDR3 reads CASSLGDARRQFF. CDR3 DNA sequence: TGTGCCAGCAGCTTGGGGGACGCCCGTCGGCAGTTCTTC.

The chain links TRBV7-3 to TRBJ1-1, with D possibly being TRBD1 (6 bases). V dropped 1 base and J dropped 7 bases, with 10 bases sitting between them. The CDR3 length is 13 residues. Germline values: CDR1 SGHTA, CDR2 FQGTGA. The CDR3: CASSLNREFEAFF. Written as DNA, the CDR3 is TGTGCCAGCAGCTTAAACAGGGAATTTGAAGCTTTCTTT.

The CDR3 nucleotides are TGTGCCAGCAGTCAAACGGATAGCGGGAGGGCCGGAGAGACCCAGTACTTC. This sequence encodes CASSQTDSGRAGETQYF. This sequence joins TRBV9 and TRBJ2-5; 11 nucleotides match TRBD2. V lost 5 bases and J lost 4; bases outside the gene matches: 13. The germline V gene encodes CDR1 SGDLS and CDR2 YYNGEE. The CDR3 runs to 17 residues. Filled out from reference TRBV9 and TRBJ2-5, the complete variable domain reads DSGVTQTPKHLITATGQRVTLRCSPRSGDLSVYWYQQSLDQGLQFLIQYYNGEERAKGNILERFSAQQFPDLHSELNLSSLELGDSALYFCASSQTDSGRAGETQYFGPGTRLLVL.

V usage is TRBV10-1 and J usage is TRBJ2-3; 9 bases agree with TRBD2. The V and J ends lost 6 bases and 0 bases, in that order; junction bases with no gene match: 4. The CDR3 runs 15 residues. Looked up from germline, CDR1 is WNHNN and CDR2 is SYGVQD (reference sequence). For the CDR3, the DNA is TGCGCCAGCAGCTTAGCGGGGGAAAGCACAGATACGCAGTATTTT. Translation gives CASSLAGESTDTQYF.

This chain uses TRBV6-5 with TRBJ2-7; TRBD2 matches 10 bases. The CDR3 extends over 15 amino acids. Germline CDR1 and CDR2: MNHEY and SVGAGI. V was clipped by 6 bases and J by 0 bases; unmatched bases: 5. CDR3 bases: TGTGCCAGCAGCCGAACTAGCGGGATCTCCTACGAGCAGTACTTC. This codes for CASSRTSGISYEQYF.

This chain connects TRBV27 to TRBJ1-1; D ambiguous. This CDR3 has 16 amino acids. Trimming shortened V by 6 bases and J by 0 bases, and 17 bases separated the two germline ends. Germline V CDR1 and CDR2: MNHEY, SMNVEV (reference sequence). DNA for the CDR3: TGTGCCAGCAGCCCCTTCCCATTGCTTATGAACACTGAAGCTTTCTTT. Protein: CASSPFPLLMNTEAFF.

The V gene is TRBV6-5, the J gene TRBJ2-7; weak D call: TRBD1 (5 bases). The germline V gene encodes CDR1 MNHEY and CDR2 SVGAGI. This CDR3 spans 13 amino acids. The V end was cut by 7 bases, the J end by 0 bases, with 10 bases between. CDR3: CASKGPSSYEQYF. DNA of the CDR3: TGTGCCAGCAAGGGGCCGAGCTCCTACGAGCAGTACTTC.

The gene calls are TRBV28 and TRBJ1-2; the match to TRBD1 covers 7 bases. Germline trimming cut 5 bases from V and 3 bases from J; bases unmatched to any gene: 3. The germline gives CDR1 MDHEN, CDR2 SYDVKM. The CDR3 runs 13 residues. The CDR3 region is CASSPTGDYGYTF. The CDR3 DNA reads as TGTGCCAGCAGTCCCACAGGGGACTATGGCTACACCTTC.

In nucleotides, the CDR3 is TGTGCCAGCGCAGGGGTCGACACAGATACGCAGTATTTT. Protein product: CASAGVDTDTQYF. The chain combines TRBV28 with TRBJ2-3; possibly TRBD1 for D (6 bases). The CDR3 is made up of 13 amino acids. The germline gives CDR1 MDHEN, CDR2 SYDVKM. V lost 8 bases, J lost 2 bases, and 11 bases lay in between.